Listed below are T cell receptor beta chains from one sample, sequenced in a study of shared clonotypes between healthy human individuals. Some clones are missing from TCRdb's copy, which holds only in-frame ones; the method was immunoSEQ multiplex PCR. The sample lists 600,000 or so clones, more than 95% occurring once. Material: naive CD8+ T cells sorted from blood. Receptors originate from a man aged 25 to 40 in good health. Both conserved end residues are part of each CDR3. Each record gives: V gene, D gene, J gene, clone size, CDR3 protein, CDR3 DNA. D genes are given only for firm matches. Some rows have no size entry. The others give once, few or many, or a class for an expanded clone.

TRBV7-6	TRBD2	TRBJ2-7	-	CASSLGSGSSYEQYF	TGTGCCAGCAGCTTAGGTAGCGGGAGTTCCTACGAGCAGTACTTC
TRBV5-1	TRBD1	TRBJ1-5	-	CASSPSTGIEPQHF	TGCGCCAGCAGCCCGTCGACAGGGATAGAGCCCCAGCATTTT
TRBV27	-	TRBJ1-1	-	CASSLLRGNTEAFF	TGTGCCAGCAGTTTATTGAGGGGAAACACTGAAGCTTTCTTT
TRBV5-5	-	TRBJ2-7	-	CASNPTGAYEQYF	TGTGCCAGCAACCCGACCGGGGCCTACGAGCAGTACTTC
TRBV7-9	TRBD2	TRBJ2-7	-	CASSLEGRGEYEQYF	TGTGCCAGCAGCTTAGAAGGGAGGGGTGAGTACGAGCAGTACTTC
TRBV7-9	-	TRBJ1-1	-	CASSSGQGVNTEAFF	TGTGCCAGCAGCAGCGGACAAGGGGTGAACACTGAAGCTTTCTTT
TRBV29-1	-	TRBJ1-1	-	CSVEIYGAFYTEAFF	TGCAGCGTTGAAATCTATGGGGCGTTTTACACTGAAGCTTTCTTT
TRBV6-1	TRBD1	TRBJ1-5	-	CASSDRVNQPQHF	TGTGCCAGCTCTGACAGGGTCAATCAGCCCCAGCATTTT
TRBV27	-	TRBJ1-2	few	CASGDVGGYTF	TGTGCCAGCGGGGACGTGGGTGGCTACACCTTC
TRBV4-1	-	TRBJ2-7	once	CASSQDLGPLANEQYF	TGCGCCAGCAGCCAAGATTTGGGCCCCCTAGCTAACGAGCAGTACTTC
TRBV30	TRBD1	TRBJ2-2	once	CAWDRGANTGELFF	TGTGCCTGGGACAGGGGGGCGAACACCGGGGAGCTGTTTTTT
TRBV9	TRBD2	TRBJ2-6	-	CASSVTGGAAGANVLTF	TGTGCCAGCAGCGTAACGGGGGGGGCTGCTGGGGCCAACGTCCTGACTTTC
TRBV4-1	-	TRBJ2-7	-	CASSLSDRAYEQYF	TGCGCCAGCAGTCTCTCAGACCGCGCCTACGAGCAGTACTTC
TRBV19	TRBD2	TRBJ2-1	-	CATYPGTSGSGHYNEQFF	TGTGCCACCTACCCCGGGACTAGCGGATCGGGGCACTACAATGAGCAGTTCTTC